The 11 T cell receptor beta chains given below trace back to one sample, sequenced in a study of CD8+ T cells in alopecia areata. The sequencing template was cDNA reverse transcribed from extracted RNA. Generated by immunoSEQ multiplex PCR, the TCRdb table keeps only in-frame clones and is missing some. The table records 200,000 to 250,000 clones, around three fifths of them present only once. Indicated treatment: oral pan-JAK inhibitor, 5-10 mg twice daily. Material: CD4+ T cells sorted from blood, obtained at week 4, from a patient treated with tofacitinib. The receptors derive from a human donor with alopecia areata.

V gene TRBV5-6 combines with J gene TRBJ1-6; no definite D call. CDR3 length: 12 residues. Trimming left V 4 bases short and J 11 bases short, with 10 bases between. Germline values: CDR1 SGHDT, CDR2 YYEEEE. The CDR3 loop reads CASSPGVPPLHF. CDR3 DNA sequence: TGTGCCAGCAGCCCTGGGGTTCCACCCCTCCACTTT.

V is TRBV11-2 and J is TRBJ2-3; a weak D match, TRBD2 (5 bases). There are 14 residues in the CDR3. V lost 3 bases and J lost 2, with 9 bases in between. The germline V gene encodes CDR1 SGHAT and CDR2 FQNNGV. In DNA form, the CDR3 reads TGTGCCAGCAGCTTCGACTACTCCACAGATACGCAGTATTTT. Encoded protein: CASSFDYSTDTQYF.

V is TRBV20-1 and J is TRBJ2-7; no reliable D call. Trimming removed 4 bases at V and 4 bases at J, with 8 bases between. The CDR3 length is 11 residues. Germline CDR1 is DFQATT and CDR2 is SNEGSKA (reference sequence). CDR3 in amino acids: CSATYMYEQYF. In nucleotides, the CDR3 is TGCAGTGCTACGTACATGTACGAGCAGTACTTC.

This clone appeared once. In nucleotides, the CDR3 is TGCGCCAGCAGCCAAACCGCCGGGGTCCCAAACTATGGCTACACCTTC. Encoded protein: CASSQTAGVPNYGYTF. The chain couples TRBV4-3 to TRBJ1-2; no definite D call. Trimming shortened V by 2 bases and J by 2 bases, and 15 bases separated the two germline ends. The CDR3 sequence is 16 residues long. Germline lookup yields CDR1 LGHNA and CDR2 YSLEER.

The chain recombines TRBV5-6 with TRBJ1-2; no firm D call. Between the trimmed V and J ends, which lost 0 bases and 5 bases, there was a span of 2 bases. The CDR3 sequence is 11 residues long. Germline assignment: CDR1 SGHDT and CDR2 YYEEEE. The CDR3 nucleotides read TGTGCCAGCAGCTTGGAATATGGCTACACCTTC. It translates to CASSLEYGYTF.

The chain employs TRBV5-4 and TRBJ1-1; D may be TRBD1 (5 bases). Trimming took 1 base from V and 6 from J, leaving 10 bases between them. Germline lookup yields CDR1 SGHNT and CDR2 YYREEE (reference sequence). The CDR3 runs 13 residues. CDR3 sequence: CASSLNRGPEAFF. CDR3 nucleotide sequence: TGTGCCAGCAGCTTGAATCGGGGCCCTGAAGCTTTCTTT. The full variable domain, completed using reference TRBV5-4 and TRBJ1-1, is ETGVTQSPTHLIKTRGQQVTLRCSSQSGHNTVSWYQQALGQGPQFIFQYYREEENGRGNFPPRFSGLQFPNYSSELNVNALELDDSALYLCASSLNRGPEAFFGQGTRLTVV.

The CDR3 nucleotides are TGTGCCAGCAGCCTGGCGGGACTAACTAGCACAGATACGCAGTATTTT. It specifies CASSLAGLTSTDTQYF. This rearrangement joins TRBV5-4 to TRBJ2-3, with 7 bases matching TRBD2. The CDR3 spans 16 residues. Germline CDR1 SGHNT, CDR2 YYREEE (reference sequence). The J segment lost 0 bases and the V segment lost 4 bases, leaving 8 bases of the junction unmatched.

This clone was counted between two and nine times. The chain uses TRBV7-8 and TRBJ2-3; the D is unclear. The CDR3 loop spans 14 amino acids. V lost 5 bases and J lost 2, with 11 bases in between. Germline CDR1 and CDR2: SGHVS and FQNEAQ. This chain's CDR3 is CASSPRRTTDTQYF. The CDR3, as DNA: TGTGCCAGCAGCCCCCGTAGGACCACAGATACGCAGTATTTT. The variable domain in full, completed from reference TRBV7-8 and TRBJ2-3, reads GAGVSQSPRYKVAKRGQDVALRCDPISGHVSLFWYQQALGQGPEFLTYFQNEAQLDKSGLPSDRFFAERPEGSVSTLKIQRTQQEDSAVYLCASSPRRTTDTQYFGPGTRLTVL.

The V and J genes are TRBV2 and TRBJ1-5; no clear D gene. Trimming removed 4 bases from V and 1 base from J, with 14 bases in between. The length of the CDR3 is 16 residues. The V gene's germline CDR1 is SNHLY and CDR2 FYNNEI. The CDR3 region is CASSVRAGQSNQPQHF. CDR3 nucleotides: TGTGCCAGCAGTGTTAGGGCAGGTCAAAGCAATCAGCCCCAGCATTTT.

V usage is TRBV30 and J usage is TRBJ2-3, with D unclear. Germline CDR1 is GTSNPN and CDR2 is SVGIG (reference sequence). The CDR3 length is 14 residues. V lost 3 bases, J lost 0 bases, and 10 bases lay in between. This CDR3 is CAWSDGRSTDTQYF. Here the CDR3 DNA reads TGTGCCTGGAGCGATGGACGCAGCACAGATACGCAGTATTTT. Together with reference TRBV30 and TRBJ2-3, the CDR3 gives the full variable domain: SQTIHQWPATLVQPVGSPLSLECTVEGTSNPNLYWYRQAAGRGLQLLFYSVGIGQISSEVPQNLSASRPQDRQFILSSKKLLLSDSGFYLCAWSDGRSTDTQYFGPGTRLTVL.

The CDR3 sequence is CASSLALWLAGNEQFF. In DNA form, the CDR3 reads TGTGCCAGCAGCTTAGCGCTCTGGCTAGCGGGCAATGAGCAGTTCTTC. The V and J genes are TRBV7-8 and TRBJ2-1; the match to TRBD2 covers 8 bases. In germline, CDR1 is SGHVS, CDR2 FQNEAQ. With 0 bases clipped from V and 6 bases from J, the junction kept 7 bases outside the gene matches. This CDR3 region has 16 residues.